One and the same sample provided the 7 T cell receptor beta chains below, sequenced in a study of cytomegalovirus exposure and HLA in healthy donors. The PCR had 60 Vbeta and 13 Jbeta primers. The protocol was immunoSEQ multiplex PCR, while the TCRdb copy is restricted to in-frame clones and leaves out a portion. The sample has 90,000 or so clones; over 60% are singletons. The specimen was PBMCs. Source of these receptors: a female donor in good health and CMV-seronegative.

In DNA, the CDR3 is TGTGCCAGCTCGCCGACCAGAGGGCCATCCTACGAGCAGTACTTC. Translating gives CASSPTRGPSYEQYF. The chain recombines TRBV18 with TRBJ2-7, with D possibly being TRBD2 (5 bases). The CDR3 sequence is 15 residues long. CDR1 and CDR2 from the germline V gene are KGHSH and LQKENI. V was pared by 6 bases and J by 1 base, with 16 bases between.

The CDR3 sequence is CASSTRLEETQYF. The CDR3 coding sequence is TGCGCCAGCAGCACCCGACTAGAAGAGACCCAGTACTTC. V and J are TRBV5-1 and TRBJ2-5; weak D call: TRBD2 (6 bases). Trimming removed 4 bases from V and 3 bases from J, with 10 bases in between. The CDR3 totals 13 residues. Per germline, CDR1 SGHRS and CDR2 YFSETQ.

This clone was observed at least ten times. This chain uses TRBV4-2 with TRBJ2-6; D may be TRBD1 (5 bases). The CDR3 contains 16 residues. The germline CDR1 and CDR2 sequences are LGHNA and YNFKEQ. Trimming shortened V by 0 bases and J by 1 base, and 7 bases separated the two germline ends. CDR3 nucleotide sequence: TGTGCCAGCAGCCAAGATGCAGGGTCTGGGGCCAACGTCCTGACTTTC. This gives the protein CASSQDAGSGANVLTF.

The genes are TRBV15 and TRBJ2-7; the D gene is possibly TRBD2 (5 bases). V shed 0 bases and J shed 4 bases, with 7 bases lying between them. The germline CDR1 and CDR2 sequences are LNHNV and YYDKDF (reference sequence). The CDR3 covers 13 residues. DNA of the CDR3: TGTGCCACCAGCAGAGATCGGGGATACGAGCAGTACTTC. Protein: CATSRDRGYEQYF.

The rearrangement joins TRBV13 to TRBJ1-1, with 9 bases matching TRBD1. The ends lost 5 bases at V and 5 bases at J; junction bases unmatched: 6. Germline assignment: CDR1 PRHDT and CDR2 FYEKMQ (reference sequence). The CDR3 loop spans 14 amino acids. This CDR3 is CASSKQGAYTEAFF. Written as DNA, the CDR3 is TGTGCCAGCAGCAAACAGGGGGCGTATACTGAAGCTTTCTTT.

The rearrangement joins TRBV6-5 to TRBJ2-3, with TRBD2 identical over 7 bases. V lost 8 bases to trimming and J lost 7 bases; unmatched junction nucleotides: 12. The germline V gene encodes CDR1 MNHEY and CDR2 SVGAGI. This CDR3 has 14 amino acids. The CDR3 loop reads CASASGTNANTQYF. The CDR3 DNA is TGTGCCAGCGCATCCGGGACTAATGCGAATACGCAGTATTTT.

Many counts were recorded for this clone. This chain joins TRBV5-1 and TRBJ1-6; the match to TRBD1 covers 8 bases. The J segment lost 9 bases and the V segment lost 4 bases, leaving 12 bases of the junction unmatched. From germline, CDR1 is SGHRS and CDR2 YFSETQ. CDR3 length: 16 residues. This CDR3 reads CASSPGDRGYSSPLHF. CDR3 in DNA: TGCGCCAGCAGCCCGGGAGACAGGGGATACAGTTCACCCCTCCACTTT.